The clone carrying this T cell receptor beta chain has at least ten counts. Its antigen is not known. The data were taken from a study of Graves' ophthalmopathy and Graves' hyperthyroidism. At the level of the study: At initial diagnosis, peripheral blood was obtained, and this preceded any treatment.

Researchers took RNA transcripts and amplified TCR beta CDR3 regions from them. The first-round RT-PCR employed HTBI primers together with the Qiagen OneStep RT-PCR kit. A multiplex PCR was then performed as the second round. TCRdb used MiXCR to reprocess the multiplex PCR reads, holding one entry per CDR3 protein. The sample includes about 16,000 distinct CDR3 sequences, 45% to 55% of them seen just once. Trimming pared 4 bases from V and 1 base from J, leaving 22 bases between. Germline loops: CDR1 LNHDA, CDR2 SQIVND (reference sequence). CDR3 size: 18 residues. Notes on the study in general: It was with approximately 70% sensitivity and about 72% specificity that the model predicted ophthalmopathy progression. Most thyroid clonotypes expanded beyond 0.001 frequency were also found in blood.

The authors enrolled newly diagnosed hyperthyroidism patients aged 18 to 65 with under 2 months' duration. Sequencing was carried out using peripheral blood. The chain carries TRBV19 and TRBJ1-1; the D gene is possibly TRBD1 (6 bases). The source is a woman between 35 and 50 years old with stable Graves' hyperthyroidism. The CDR3 DNA sequence: TGTGCCAGTAGTACACCATCGGGACAAAAAATCGGGAACACTGAAGCTTTCTTT. Its translation: CASSTPSGQKIGNTEAFF.